Below are 24 T cell receptor beta chains sequenced from a single sample in a study of blood T cell repertoires in COVID-19. Only in-frame clones appear in the TCRdb table, and some are missing; sequencing was by immunoSEQ multiplex PCR. The sample contains roughly 300,000 clones, 85% to 90% of which appear only once. The sample was peripheral blood. The receptors come from a human donor in a cohort sampled during active COVID-19.

The genes are TRBV6-5 and TRBJ1-1; tentative D call: TRBD1 (6 bases). Germline V lookup: CDR1 MNHEY, CDR2 SVGAGI. The V end lost 6 bases, the J end lost 1 base, and 9 bases lay between the germline ends. This CDR3 region has 13 residues. The CDR3 protein is CASRATGNTEAFF. CDR3 bases: TGTGCCAGCAGAGCGACAGGGAACACTGAAGCTTTCTTT.

The chain carries TRBV12-5 and TRBJ2-7, with D perhaps TRBD1 (6 bases). CDR1 is LGHNT, CDR2 FRNRAP, per germline. This CDR3 is built from 15 residues. Trimming took 5 bases from V and 2 from J, leaving 16 bases between them. CDR3 in amino acids: CASGPTARDTYEQYF. CDR3 DNA sequence: TGTGCTAGTGGTCCCACGGCTCGGGACACCTACGAGCAGTACTTC.

V usage is TRBV7-2 and J usage is TRBJ2-3; 7 bases agree with TRBD1. The germline CDR1 and CDR2 sequences are SGHTA and FQGNSA. V shed 0 bases, J shed 1 base, and the junction held 10 bases outside the gene matches. The CDR3 spans 18 residues. The CDR3 bases are TGTGCCAGCAGCTTAGCATTTGCAGGGGGAGTTGGCACAGATACGCAGTATTTT. Translation: CASSLAFAGGVGTDTQYF. Full variable domain (remainder filled in from reference TRBV7-2 and TRBJ2-3): GAGVSQSPSNKVTEKGKDVELRCDPISGHTALYWYRQSLGQGLEFLIYFQGNSAPDKSGLPSDRFSAERTGGSVSTLTIQRTQQEDSAVYLCASSLAFAGGVGTDTQYFGPGTRLTVL.

V is TRBV6-5 and J is TRBJ2-1, with TRBD1 as a possible D gene (5 bases). The V gene's germline CDR1 is MNHEY and CDR2 SVGAGI. This CDR3 has 14 residues. V was trimmed by 0 bases and J by 9 bases, leaving 12 bases between them. CDR3 loop: CASSYSAGQGEQFF. DNA of the CDR3: TGTGCCAGCAGTTACTCGGCAGGGCAGGGTGAGCAGTTCTTC.

The V call is TRBV12-5, the J call TRBJ2-1, with 10 bases fitting TRBD2. The V and J ends lost 8 bases and 0 bases, in that order; junction bases with no gene match: 1. CDR3 length: 14 amino acids. Germline CDR1 is LGHNT and CDR2 is FRNRAP. The CDR3 DNA reads as TGTGCTAGTTCTAGCGGGAGCTCCTACAATGAGCAGTTCTTC. It encodes CASSSGSSYNEQFF.

As for this clone: The same CDR3 also results from other DNA sequences found in this sample. This chain links TRBV12-3 or TRBV12-4 with TRBJ1-2; D is perhaps TRBD1 (5 bases). This CDR3 spans 12 amino acids. V gave up 6 bases and J gave up 8 bases, with 13 bases separating them. CDR3 coding DNA: TGTGCCAGCAGCCTAGCGGGGCGGGGCTACACCTTC. Its protein is CASSLAGRGYTF.

V is TRBV18 and J is TRBJ2-1; 9 bases agree with TRBD2. The CDR3 consists of 16 residues. Germline V lookup: CDR1 KGHSH, CDR2 LQKENI. The J segment lost 5 bases and the V segment lost 2 bases, leaving 7 bases of the junction unmatched. Here the CDR3 reads CASSPKNSGSHNEQFF. The CDR3 coding sequence is TGTGCCAGCTCACCAAAAAATAGCGGGAGTCACAATGAGCAGTTCTTC.

This rearrangement joins TRBV12-3 or TRBV12-4 to TRBJ2-3, with 7 bases lining up with TRBD2. Losses at the gene ends were 5 bases for V and 5 bases for J; bases not matched to a gene: 4. This CDR3 is built from 13 residues. CDR3 sequence reads: CASSPGGLDTQYF. In DNA, the CDR3 is TGTGCCAGCAGTCCGGGAGGTTTAGATACGCAGTATTTT.

The rearrangement uses TRBV5-1 and TRBJ1-5; the D gene is possibly TRBD1 (5 bases). Looked up from germline, CDR1 is SGHRS and CDR2 is YFSETQ. The V gene lost 0 bases and the J gene lost 0 bases, with 10 bases spanning the gap. The CDR3 spans 16 residues. The CDR3 loop reads CASSLDPGYSNQPQHF. Here the CDR3 DNA reads TGCGCCAGCAGCTTGGACCCAGGGTATAGCAATCAGCCCCAGCATTTT.

The chain employs TRBV13 and TRBJ1-4, with D possibly being TRBD1 (5 bases). The V and J ends lost 4 bases and 0 bases respectively, with 21 bases between them. Germline V gene lookup returns CDR1 PRHDT and CDR2 FYEKMQ (reference sequence). CDR3 length equals 19 residues. In DNA form, the CDR3 reads TGTGCCAGCAGCTCCAAGACCACGGGGGGGTTTGCAACTAATGAAAAACTGTTTTTT. This sequence encodes CASSSKTTGGFATNEKLFF.

V gene TRBV18 combines with J gene TRBJ2-2, with a possible D match to TRBD1 (6 bases). Trimming left V 3 bases short and J 1 base short, with 9 bases between. The CDR3 spans 15 residues. Germline CDR1 reads KGHSH; CDR2 reads LQKENI. The CDR3 DNA reads as TGTGCCAGCTCACCGACAGGAGTGAACACCGGGGAGCTGTTTTTT. Translated, it gives CASSPTGVNTGELFF.

The gene calls are TRBV6-2 or TRBV6-3 and TRBJ1-2; TRBD1 might be the D (5 bases). Germline CDR1 and CDR2: MNHEY and SVGEGT. This CDR3 is built from 15 residues. With 6 bases removed from V and 0 bases from J, the gap between germline ends came to 14 bases. DNA of the CDR3: TGTGCCAGCAGCCCTTCAGGGCAGACTAACTATGGCTACACCTTC. This codes for CASSPSGQTNYGYTF.

Note on this clone: A read error may be the cause here, since a much bigger clone is one base away. V gene TRBV6-5 combines with J gene TRBJ1-1; possibly TRBD1 for D (5 bases). Trimming removed 5 bases at V and 1 base at J, with 8 bases between. Germline V gives CDR1 MNHEY, CDR2 SVGAGI. There are 13 residues in the CDR3. CDR3 protein: CASSPQGNTEAFF. CDR3 bases: TGTGCCAGCAGTCCCCAGGGGAACACTGAAGCTTTCTTT.

CDR3 sequence reads: CASIRGAVGVNNEQFF. CDR3 in DNA: TGTGCCAGCATCAGGGGAGCGGTTGGCGTAAACAATGAGCAGTTCTTC. The chain links TRBV7-8 to TRBJ2-1; maybe TRBD1 (6 bases). The germline V gene has CDR1 SGHVS and CDR2 FQNEAQ. This CDR3 comprises 16 residues. Trimming took off 7 bases at V and 5 bases at J, with 21 bases between the two ends.

The rearrangement links TRBV13 to TRBJ2-7, with a tentative D call TRBD2 (5 bases). Trimming removed 5 bases at V and 0 bases at J, with 14 bases between. In germline, CDR1 is PRHDT, CDR2 FYEKMQ (reference sequence). This CDR3 is built from 15 residues. The chain's CDR3 is CASSEGLAPSYEQYF. The CDR3 DNA reads as TGTGCCAGCAGCGAAGGACTCGCTCCCTCCTACGAGCAGTACTTC.

This clone was counted a few times. The chain is built from TRBV5-5 and TRBJ2-2; TRBD2 matches at 7 bases. The CDR3 spans 16 residues. CDR1 and CDR2 from the germline V gene are SGHKS and YYEKEE (reference sequence). Germline trimming cut 4 bases from V and 7 bases from J; bases unmatched to any gene: 13. CDR3 protein: CASSRREGVRGGELFF. CDR3 in DNA: TGTGCCAGCAGCAGGAGGGAGGGAGTTCGAGGCGGGGAGCTGTTTTTT.

This sequence joins TRBV7-9 and TRBJ1-2; 8 bases are a match to TRBD1. Per the germline V gene, CDR1 is SEHNR and CDR2 is FQNEAQ (reference sequence). This CDR3 contains 16 residues. After removal of 5 bases from V and 3 bases from J, the junction contained 11 bases not matched to a gene. CDR3 loop: CASSPPRQGKDYGYTF. For the CDR3, the DNA is TGTGCCAGCAGCCCCCCTCGACAGGGGAAGGACTATGGCTACACCTTC.

Only a few counts were recorded for this clone. V usage is TRBV7-6 and J usage is TRBJ1-2; D is perhaps TRBD1 (5 bases). Germline V gene data show CDR1 as SGHVS and CDR2 as FNYEAQ. CDR3 size: 13 residues. Trimming removed 4 bases from V and 4 bases from J, with 10 bases in between. The CDR3 sequence is CASSSTDFYGYTF. For the CDR3, the DNA is TGTGCCAGCAGCTCGACAGACTTCTATGGCTACACCTTC.

The CDR3 is CASSPGQGIYEQYF. The CDR3 DNA reads as TGTGCCAGCAGTCCGGGACAGGGGATCTACGAGCAGTACTTC. V is TRBV2 and J is TRBJ2-7; TRBD1 matches 10 bases. The CDR3 totals 14 residues. CDR1 and CDR2 from the germline V gene are SNHLY and FYNNEI. V lost 5 bases, J lost 3 bases, and 4 bases stayed unmatched.

The gene calls are TRBV30 and TRBJ2-7; maybe TRBD1 (6 bases). The ends were cut back, 4 bases at V and 2 bases at J, with 9 bases in the middle. Germline CDR1 GTSNPN, CDR2 SVGIG (reference sequence). The CDR3 has 12 amino acids. The CDR3 nucleotides read TGTGCCTGGAACAGGGATGCCTACGAGCAGTACTTC. As protein: CAWNRDAYEQYF. The whole variable domain, remainder taken from reference TRBV30 and TRBJ2-7, is SQTIHQWPATLVQPVGSPLSLECTVEGTSNPNLYWYRQAAGRGLQLLFYSVGIGQISSEVPQNLSASRPQDRQFILSSKKLLLSDSGFYLCAWNRDAYEQYFGPGTRLTVT.

The rearrangement joins TRBV19 to TRBJ1-4; 10 bases map to TRBD1. The CDR3 has 13 residues. V was pared by 7 bases and J by 7 bases, with 3 bases of the junction left unmatched. Germline-derived CDR1 and CDR2 are LNHDA and SQIVND (reference sequence). CDR3 DNA: TGTGCCAGTAAGGGACAGGGGAGTGAAAAACTGTTTTTT. It translates to CASKGQGSEKLFF.

The rearrangement links TRBV19 to TRBJ2-6, with D possibly TRBD1 on 6 matching bases. The V end was cut by 6 bases, the J end by 0 bases, with 12 bases between. This CDR3 contains 16 residues. The germline V gene encodes CDR1 LNHDA and CDR2 SQIVND (reference sequence). The CDR3 sequence: CASRRTVTSGANVLTF. In DNA form, the CDR3 reads TGTGCCAGTAGGAGGACAGTGACCTCTGGGGCCAACGTCCTGACTTTC. The full variable domain, in which reference TRBV19 and TRBJ2-6 provide the parts outside the CDR3, is DGGITQSPKYLFRKEGQNVTLSCEQNLNHDAMYWYRQDPGQGLRLIYYSQIVNDFQKGDIAEGYSVSREKKESFPLTVTSAQKNPTAFYLCASRRTVTSGANVLTFGAGSRLTVL.

This chain connects TRBV29-1 to TRBJ2-3; 7 bases are shared with TRBD2. From germline, CDR1 is SQVTM and CDR2 ANQGSEA. After removal of 7 bases from V and 4 bases from J, the junction contained 8 bases not matched to a gene. There are 13 residues in the CDR3. CDR3 in DNA: TGCAGCGCTGGGCCGGGGAGGGCAGATACGCAGTATTTT. Translation: CSAGPGRADTQYF.

The chain links TRBV11-1 to TRBJ2-7; possible D gene TRBD1, 6 bases. Germline V CDR1 and CDR2: SGHAT, FQDESV (reference sequence). The germline V and J ends were trimmed by 5 bases and 2 bases, with 10 bases remaining between them. CDR3 length equals 13 residues. The CDR3 DNA is TGTGCCAGCAGCGTGGGGACAACCTACGAGCAGTACTTC. Protein product: CASSVGTTYEQYF.